The 26 T cell receptor beta chains given below trace back to one sample, sequenced in a study of T cells after yellow fever vaccination. TCRdb used MiXCR to reprocess the 5' RACE reads, holding one entry per CDR3 protein. The sample includes under 50,000 distinct CDR3 sequences, more than 6% seen only once; the top ten take 10%. The sample in question was PBMCs, either bulk or a sorted T-cell subset (CD4+, CD8+, memory, or dextramer-sorted; not recorded which), obtained 45 days after the yellow fever booster vaccination. The receptors derive from a man aged 30 to 45 who received the YFV17D yellow fever vaccine.

The chain combines TRBV11-2 with TRBJ2-2, with 7 positions matching TRBD2. V gave up 2 bases and J gave up 0 bases; unmatched junction bases: 9. Germline CDR1 SGHAT, CDR2 FQNNGV. The CDR3 has 18 amino acids. Here the CDR3 DNA reads TGTGCCAGCAGCTTAACTAGCGCGCGAGAAGCGAACACCGGGGAGCTGTTTTTT. Its protein product is CASSLTSAREANTGELFF. The whole variable domain, remainder taken from reference TRBV11-2 and TRBJ2-2, is EAGVAQSPRYKIIEKRQSVAFWCNPISGHATLYWYQQILGQGPKLLIQFQNNGVVDDSQLPKDRFSAERLKGVDSTLKIQPAKLEDSAVYLCASSLTSAREANTGELFFGEGSRLTVL.

V gene TRBV7-2 combines with J gene TRBJ2-3; D call uncertain. CDR3 length equals 14 residues. V was cut by 0 bases and J by 3 bases, with 7 bases left in between. Germline lookup yields CDR1 SGHTA and CDR2 FQGNSA. The CDR3 DNA sequence: TGTGCCAGCAGCTTAGCGCTTAAGACAGATACGCAGTATTTT. Amino acids: CASSLALKTDTQYF.

This clonotype occurred once. The V and J genes are TRBV4-2 and TRBJ2-1; 7 positions match TRBD2. Germline assignment: CDR1 LGHNA and CDR2 YNFKEQ. The CDR3 totals 15 residues. V gave up 1 base and J gave up 7 bases; unmatched junction bases: 7. The CDR3 reads CASSQGRNGGNEQFF. Written as DNA, the CDR3 is TGTGCCAGCAGCCAAGGCCGCAACGGGGGGAATGAGCAGTTCTTC.

This clonotype was counted at least ten times. This sequence joins TRBV7-8 and TRBJ2-7; 15 nucleotides match TRBD2. This CDR3 contains 16 residues. The V gene end was trimmed by 5 bases and the J gene end by 6 bases; junction bases not matched to a gene: 8. CDR1 is SGHVS, CDR2 FQNEAQ, per germline. CDR3 DNA: TGTGCCAGCAGCACGGGACTAGCGGGAGGTCGGGGCGAGCAGTACTTC. Protein: CASSTGLAGGRGEQYF.

This chain connects TRBV5-6 to TRBJ2-1; D uncertain. Deletions cut 1 base from V and 8 bases from J, with 7 bases between. The CDR3 sequence is 12 residues long. The germline V gene encodes CDR1 SGHDT and CDR2 YYEEEE. The CDR3 here is CASSLRWDEQFF. CDR3 nucleotides: TGTGCCAGCAGCTTGCGGTGGGATGAGCAGTTCTTC.

This clonotype has a count of ten or more. This chain links TRBV20-1 with TRBJ2-3; D may be TRBD2 (5 bases). V lost 5 bases to trimming and J lost 6 bases, with 21 bases between them. The CDR3 covers 15 residues. Germline CDR1 DFQATT, CDR2 SNEGSKA (reference sequence). The CDR3 here is CSAPQVSTREDTQYF. The DNA for the CDR3 is TGCAGTGCTCCTCAAGTTTCCACGAGGGAGGATACGCAGTATTTT.

With regard to this clonotype: With a much larger clone just one base away, this may be a read error. The chain combines TRBV2 with TRBJ1-2; D call uncertain. The CDR3 runs to 14 residues. V dropped 5 bases and J dropped 4 bases, with 14 bases sitting between them. Germline assignment: CDR1 SNHLY and CDR2 FYNNEI. DNA for the CDR3: TGTGCCAGCAGTCCAGAGAGCGGGTCCTATGGCTACACCTTC. It codes for CASSPESGSYGYTF.

As for this clonotype: Germline is not matched at one junction end, which may reflect a read error. The chain is built from TRBV20-1 and TRBJ2-7; 7 nucleotides line up with TRBD1. CDR1 and CDR2 from the germline V gene are DFQATT and SNEGSKA (reference sequence). The CDR3 runs to 13 residues. CDR3 in amino acids: CSATQGNSREQYF. Written as DNA, the CDR3 is TGCAGCGCTACACAGGGGAATTCACGCGAGCAGTACTTC.

In its sample, this clonotype was seen a few times. This rearrangement joins TRBV7-6 to TRBJ2-1; tentatively, D is TRBD1 (5 bases). Germline loops: CDR1 SGHVS, CDR2 FNYEAQ. V lost 1 base, J lost 7 bases, and 11 bases lay in between. This CDR3 has 14 residues. Here the CDR3 reads CASSLDGRANEQFF. The CDR3 DNA reads TGTGCCAGCAGCTTAGATGGCAGGGCTAATGAGCAGTTCTTC. Combining the CDR3 with reference TRBV7-6 and TRBJ2-1 gives the whole variable domain GAGVSQSPRYKVTKRGQDVALRCDPISGHVSLYWYRQALGQGPEFLTYFNYEAQQDKSGLPNDRFSAERPEGSISTLTIQRTEQRDSAMYRCASSLDGRANEQFFGPGTRLTVL.

In this sample, this clonotype turned up many times. This chain connects TRBV7-8 to TRBJ1-1; tentative D call: TRBD1 (5 bases). The ends were cut back, 5 bases at V and 1 base at J, with 20 bases in the middle. The CDR3 contains 17 residues. Germline CDR1 SGHVS, CDR2 FQNEAQ. CDR3 sequence reads: CASSRTPAGFANTEAFF. The CDR3 DNA follows: TGTGCCAGCAGCAGGACACCGGCGGGCTTTGCGAACACTGAAGCTTTCTTT. The full variable domain, its missing parts supplied by reference TRBV7-8 and TRBJ1-1, is GAGVSQSPRYKVAKRGQDVALRCDPISGHVSLFWYQQALGQGPEFLTYFQNEAQLDKSGLPSDRFFAERPEGSVSTLKIQRTQQEDSAVYLCASSRTPAGFANTEAFFGQGTRLTVV.

Many counts were recorded for this clonotype. V gene TRBV20-1 combines with J gene TRBJ2-7, with 11 bases lining up with TRBD2. Trimming cost V 1 base and J 5 bases; bases outside gene matches: 10. This CDR3 contains 16 residues. Looked up from germline, CDR1 is DFQATT and CDR2 is SNEGSKA (reference sequence). The CDR3 sequence is CSARVLAGGPIHEQYF. CDR3 DNA sequence: TGCAGTGCTAGAGTCCTAGCGGGAGGACCAATCCACGAGCAGTACTTC.

This clonotype was recorded a few times. This chain connects TRBV5-1 to TRBJ1-1, with a possible D match to TRBD1 (6 bases). Germline V lookup: CDR1 SGHRS, CDR2 YFSETQ. This CDR3 is 14 amino acids long. Trimming took off 1 base at V and 7 bases at J, with 14 bases between the two ends. CDR3 sequence: CASSLSGGGNEAFF. For the CDR3, the DNA is TGCGCCAGCAGCTTGTCCGGGGGCGGGAATGAAGCTTTCTTT.

This clonotype was recorded at least ten times. This rearrangement joins TRBV20-1 to TRBJ1-2; D not certain. The CDR3 covers 11 residues. Trimming left V 3 bases short and J 8 bases short, with 10 bases between. Germline V gene data show CDR1 as DFQATT and CDR2 as SNEGSKA (reference sequence). CDR3 bases: TGCAGTGCTAGTGTCCAGAAAGGCTACACCTTC. Translating gives CSASVQKGYTF.

This clonotype was detected many times. The V call is TRBV20-1, the J call TRBJ2-7, with D uncertain. The germline V and J ends were trimmed by 0 bases and 2 bases, with 8 bases remaining between them. CDR1 is DFQATT, CDR2 SNEGSKA, per germline (reference sequence). The CDR3 sequence is 13 residues long. The CDR3, as DNA: TGCAGTGCTAGAGATTCCCGGGCCTACGAGCAGTACTTC. Protein: CSARDSRAYEQYF.

Turning to this clonotype: This may come from a read error, since a much larger clone is one base off. The rearrangement joins TRBV5-1 to TRBJ2-7; the D is unclear. Germline V gene data show CDR1 as SGHRS and CDR2 as YFSETQ. The CDR3 sequence is 12 residues long. V lost 1 base, J lost 6 bases, and 8 bases lay in between. The chain's CDR3 is CASSLTTTEQYF. The CDR3 region has the DNA TGCGCCAGCAGCTTGACTACCACCGAGCAGTACTTC.

The V call is TRBV29-1, the J call TRBJ1-1; D call uncertain. Per the germline V gene, CDR1 is SQVTM and CDR2 is ANQGSEA. The ends were cut back, 5 bases at V and 6 bases at J, with 7 bases in the middle. The CDR3 runs 10 residues. The CDR3 nucleotides are TGCAGCGTTTTAGAGTCTGAAGCTTTCTTT. As protein: CSVLESEAFF.

V and J are TRBV20-1 and TRBJ2-6; maybe TRBD1 (6 bases). The V gene's germline CDR1 is DFQATT and CDR2 SNEGSKA (reference sequence). The V end lost 0 bases, the J end lost 4 bases, and 19 bases lay between the germline ends. The CDR3 sequence is 18 residues long. The CDR3 loop is CSARDYQGSSLGANVLTF. The CDR3 DNA follows: TGCAGTGCTAGAGATTATCAGGGGAGTTCATTGGGGGCCAACGTCCTGACTTTC.

This clonotype has ten or more counts. The J gene is TRBJ2-5, the V gene TRBV3-1, with D possibly TRBD1 on 5 matching bases. Germline V gene data show CDR1 as LGHDT and CDR2 as YNNKEL (reference sequence). The V and J ends lost 3 bases and 1 base respectively, with 12 bases between them. The CDR3 consists of 15 residues. The CDR3 protein is CASSQLPGFQETQYF. CDR3 coding DNA: TGTGCCAGCAGCCAGTTACCAGGGTTCCAAGAGACCCAGTACTTC.

The sample holds many counts of this clonotype. The V and J genes are TRBV5-1 and TRBJ1-1, with D possibly TRBD1 on 6 matching bases. V was shortened by 1 base and J by 1 base, with 11 bases between the two germline ends. The CDR3 totals 15 residues. Germline CDR1 SGHRS, CDR2 YFSETQ. For the CDR3, the DNA is TGCGCCAGCAGCTTGAGGGGACACCAGAACACTGAAGCTTTCTTT. Translated: CASSLRGHQNTEAFF.

This clonotype was counted ten times or more. V is TRBV7-9 and J is TRBJ2-5; possible D gene TRBD2, 6 bases. The germline CDR1 and CDR2 sequences are SEHNR and FQNEAQ (reference sequence). The CDR3 is 14 amino acids. V lost 1 base and J 4 bases, leaving 10 bases between the germline ends. The CDR3 bases are TGTGCCAGCAGCTTAGTAGCGGTTCGAGAGACCCAGTACTTC. Protein product: CASSLVAVRETQYF.

The chain joins TRBV5-6 to TRBJ2-2; D remains ambiguous. CDR3 length equals 12 residues. Germline CDR1 and CDR2: SGHDT and YYEEEE. The ends were cut back, 7 bases at V and 6 bases at J, with 10 bases in the middle. The CDR3 nucleotides read TGTGCCAGCTCCGGTAGGTCCGGGGAGCTGTTTTTT. Translating it yields CASSGRSGELFF. Complete variable domain (other parts from reference TRBV5-6 and TRBJ2-2): DAGVTQSPTHLIKTRGQQVTLRCSPKSGHDTVSWYQQALGQGPQFIFQYYEEEERQRGNFPDRFSGHQFPNYSSELNVNALLLGDSALYLCASSGRSGELFFGEGSRLTVL.

V is TRBV19 and J is TRBJ1-5, with unresolved D. The ends were cut back, 0 bases at V and 3 bases at J, with 12 bases in the middle. This CDR3 comprises 16 residues. Germline V gene data show CDR1 as LNHDA and CDR2 as SQIVND (reference sequence). The CDR3 protein is CASSIESSRVNQPQHF. Written as DNA, the CDR3 is TGTGCCAGTAGTATAGAGAGCAGCCGGGTCAATCAGCCCCAGCATTTT.

This clonotype was seen a handful of times. The CDR3 loop is CSVAVPYRDNEQFF. CDR3 coding DNA: TGCAGCGTTGCGGTGCCATACAGGGACAATGAGCAGTTCTTC. The chain recombines TRBV29-1 with TRBJ2-1; a weak D match, TRBD1 (6 bases). V gave up 4 bases and J gave up 5 bases, with 15 bases separating them. This CDR3 spans 14 amino acids. Per the germline V gene, CDR1 is SQVTM and CDR2 is ANQGSEA.

This clonotype was detected ten times or more. This chain joins TRBV6-1 and TRBJ2-3; D could derive from TRBD1 or TRBD2 (5 bases each). CDR1 MNHNS and CDR2 SASEGT come from the germline V gene. V gave up 4 bases and J gave up 1 base, with 15 bases separating them. This CDR3 is 16 amino acids long. CDR3 nucleotide sequence: TGTGCCAGCAGTGGGGGACCGCAGAAGGGCACAGATACGCAGTATTTT. This sequence encodes CASSGGPQKGTDTQYF.

This clonotype was recorded at least ten times. J is TRBJ1-1 and V is TRBV7-9; D is unresolved. Trimming removed 1 base at V and 0 bases at J, with 3 bases between. This CDR3 contains 13 residues. The germline CDR1 and CDR2 sequences are SEHNR and FQNEAQ (reference sequence). The CDR3 DNA follows: TGTGCCAGCAGCTTAGGAATGAACACTGAAGCTTTCTTT. Protein sequence: CASSLGMNTEAFF.

The chain recombines TRBV12-3 or TRBV12-4 with TRBJ2-7, with D possibly TRBD1 on 6 matching bases. V was shortened by 2 bases and J by 6 bases, with 11 bases between the two germline ends. The CDR3 spans 13 residues. This CDR3 is CASSLIQGSEQYF. The DNA for the CDR3 is TGTGCCAGCAGTTTAATACAGGGTTCCGAGCAGTACTTC.